This record concerns one T cell receptor beta chain sequence. This clonotype was observed many times. No cognate antigen has been identified for it. Base qualities are not provided; no much larger clone lies one nucleotide away. The record originates from a study of early T cells in non-severe SARS-CoV-2 infection (dated by TCRdb to the early 2020s). Regarding the study in general: Because TCR sequencing relied on bulk RNA taken from unsorted whole blood, pairing of alpha and beta chains was not possible. Paper-wide results and their limitations: VDJdb matching was skewed toward anti-spike CD8 responses, so virus-specific expansions were likely underestimated and private and CD4 specificities were missed.

Taken from the germline V gene, the CDR1 and CDR2 loops are ENHRY and SYGVKD. From cysteine to phenylalanine, the CDR3 is 14 amino acids long. The retained sequence is limited to the CDR3, 42 bases, with the frame set at the first base. V is shortened by 6 bases, J by 2 bases, and the region joining them spans 12 bases. The library relied on 5' RACE. The sequencer listed for this sample is NextSeq 500. The TCR library protocol attached unique molecular identifiers to individual cDNA molecules to correct for sequencing error and PCR bias. Both TCR alpha and beta chains were sequenced, and tight co-correlation was observed between alpha and beta sequence abundances in each sample. From the authors' description of their analysis: Decombinator V4 was used to perform V gene, J gene and CDR3 annotation of TCR sequences. Expanded TCRs were defined as changing significantly between any two time points under a Poisson model with p below 0.0001. TCR abundances were normalised to the total number of TCRs sequenced per sample and expressed as counts per million. TRAV1-2 paired with TRAJ12, TRAJ20 or TRAJ33 defined MAIT TCRs, while TRAV10 paired with TRAJ18 defined iNKT TCRs. VDJdb, accessed 1 November 2021, was searched for CMV, EBV and SARS-CoV-2 annotated TCRs, excluding TCRs annotated for multiple antigens. The public reads were reanalyzed by TCRdb: fastp trimming at Q25, MiXCR alignment, in-frame beta chains only. CDR3 protein duplicates are merged, each entry listing the most common genes and DNA. TCRdb's processing, not the authors' own work, is the source of the V and J calls. In this sample the table shows about 60,000 distinct CDR3 sequences, approximately 5.6% of which occur a single time. 6.8% of the sample comes from the top ten.

The study was a case-control design nested within a healthcare worker cohort in London, UK, with weekly nasopharyngeal swab PCR tests and blood sampling. Healthcare workers were recruited during the week of the UK lockdown, between 23 and 31 March 2020, and followed weekly for up to 16 weeks. The TCR sequence derives from an adult who was a healthcare worker with PCR-confirmed SARS-CoV-2 infection or an uninfected control (not recorded which). The sequencing sample was made of whole blood. The chain couples TRBV10-3 to TRBJ2-3; the D segment cannot be called with confidence. This receptor has the CDR3 CAISPASITDTQYF. The sequenced DNA: TGTGCCATCAGCCCAGCAAGTATCACAGATACGCAGTATTTT.